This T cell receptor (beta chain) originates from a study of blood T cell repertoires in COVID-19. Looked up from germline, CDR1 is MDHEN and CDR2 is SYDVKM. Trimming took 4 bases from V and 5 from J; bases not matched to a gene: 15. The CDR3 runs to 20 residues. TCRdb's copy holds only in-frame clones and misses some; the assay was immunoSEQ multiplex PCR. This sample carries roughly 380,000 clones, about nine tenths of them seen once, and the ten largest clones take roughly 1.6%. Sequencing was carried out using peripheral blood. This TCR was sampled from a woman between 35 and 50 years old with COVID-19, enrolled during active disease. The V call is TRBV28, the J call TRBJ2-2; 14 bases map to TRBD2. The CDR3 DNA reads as TGTGCCAGCAGTTCGACCAACCCGGGACTAGCGGGGGCGGGAACCGGGGAGCTGTTTTTT. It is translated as CASSSTNPGLAGAGTGELFF.